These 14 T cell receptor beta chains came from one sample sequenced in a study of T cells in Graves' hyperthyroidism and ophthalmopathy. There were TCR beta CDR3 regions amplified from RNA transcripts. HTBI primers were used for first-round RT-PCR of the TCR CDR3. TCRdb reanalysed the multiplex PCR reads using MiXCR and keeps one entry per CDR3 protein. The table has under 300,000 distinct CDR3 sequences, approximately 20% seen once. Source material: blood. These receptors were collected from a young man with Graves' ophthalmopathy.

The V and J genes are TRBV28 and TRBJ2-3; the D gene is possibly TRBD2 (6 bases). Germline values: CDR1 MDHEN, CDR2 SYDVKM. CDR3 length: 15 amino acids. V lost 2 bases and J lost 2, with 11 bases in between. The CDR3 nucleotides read TGTGCCAGCAGTTTAAGCGGGCCGTCCACAGATACGCAGTATTTT. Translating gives CASSLSGPSTDTQYF.

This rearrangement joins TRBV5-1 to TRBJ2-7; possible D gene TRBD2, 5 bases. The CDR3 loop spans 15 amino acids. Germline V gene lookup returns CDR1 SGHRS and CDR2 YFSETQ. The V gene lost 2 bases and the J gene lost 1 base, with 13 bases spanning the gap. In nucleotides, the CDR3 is TGCGCCAGCAGCTTCCCGACTAACGGTTCCTACGAGCAGTACTTC. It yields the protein CASSFPTNGSYEQYF.

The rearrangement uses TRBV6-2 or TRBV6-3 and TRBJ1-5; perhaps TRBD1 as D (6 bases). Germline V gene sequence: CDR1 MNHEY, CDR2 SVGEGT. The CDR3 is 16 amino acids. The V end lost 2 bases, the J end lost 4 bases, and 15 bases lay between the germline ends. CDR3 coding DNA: TGTGCCAGCAGTTACATGGGGGCCAGGGCGAATCAGCCCCAGCATTTT. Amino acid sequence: CASSYMGARANQPQHF.

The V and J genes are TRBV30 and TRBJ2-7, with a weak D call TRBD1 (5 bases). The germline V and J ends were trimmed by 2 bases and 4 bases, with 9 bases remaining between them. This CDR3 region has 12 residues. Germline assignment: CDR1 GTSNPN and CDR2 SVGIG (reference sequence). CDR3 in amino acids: CAWSFDSYEQYF. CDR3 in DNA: TGTGCCTGGAGTTTCGACAGTTACGAGCAGTACTTC.

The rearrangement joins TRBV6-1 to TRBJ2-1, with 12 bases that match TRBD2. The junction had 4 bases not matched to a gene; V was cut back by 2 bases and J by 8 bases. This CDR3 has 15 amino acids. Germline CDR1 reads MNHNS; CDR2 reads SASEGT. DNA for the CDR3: TGTGCCAGCAGTGAATTCGCTAGCGGGAGGGATGAGCAGTTCTTC. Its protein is CASSEFASGRDEQFF.

The CDR3 sequence: CASSLEEDTEAFF. For the CDR3, the DNA is TGTGCCAGCAGCTTAGAAGAGGACACTGAAGCTTTCTTT. V gene TRBV5-5 combines with J gene TRBJ1-1; D is unresolved. The CDR3 covers 13 residues. Per the germline V gene, CDR1 is SGHKS and CDR2 is YYEKEE (reference sequence). Deletions cut 2 bases from V and 3 bases from J, with 8 bases between.

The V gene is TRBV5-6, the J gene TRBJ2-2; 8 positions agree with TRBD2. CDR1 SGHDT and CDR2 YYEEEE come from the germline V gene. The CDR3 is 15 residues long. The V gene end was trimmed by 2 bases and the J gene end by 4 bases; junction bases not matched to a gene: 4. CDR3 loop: CASSFGLAGTGELFF. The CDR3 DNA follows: TGTGCCAGCAGCTTCGGGCTAGCGGGCACCGGGGAGCTGTTTTTT.

CDR3 region: CASSYGGSRYEQYF. In nucleotides, the CDR3 is TGTGCCAGCAGTTACGGCGGGAGCCGGTACGAGCAGTACTTC. V usage is TRBV6-6 and J usage is TRBJ2-7, with TRBD2 identical over 7 bases. Germline V gene data show CDR1 as MNHNY and CDR2 as SVGAGI (reference sequence). The junction had 5 bases not matched to a gene; V was cut back by 2 bases and J by 4 bases. This CDR3 has 14 amino acids.

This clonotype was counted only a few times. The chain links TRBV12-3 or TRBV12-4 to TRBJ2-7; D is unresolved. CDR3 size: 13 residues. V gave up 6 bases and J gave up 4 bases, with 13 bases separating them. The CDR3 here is CASRGNQHYEQYF. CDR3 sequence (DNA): TGTGCCAGCAGGGGTAACCAGCATTACGAGCAGTACTTC.

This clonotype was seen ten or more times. The CDR3 nucleotides are TGTGCCAGCAGTGACCCCAGGGGCCACGAGCAGTACTTC. Translation gives CASSDPRGHEQYF. The chain combines TRBV2 with TRBJ2-7, with a tentative D call TRBD1 (6 bases). Germline V gives CDR1 SNHLY, CDR2 FYNNEI. V lost 3 bases to trimming and J lost 5 bases, with 11 bases between them. This CDR3 contains 13 residues.

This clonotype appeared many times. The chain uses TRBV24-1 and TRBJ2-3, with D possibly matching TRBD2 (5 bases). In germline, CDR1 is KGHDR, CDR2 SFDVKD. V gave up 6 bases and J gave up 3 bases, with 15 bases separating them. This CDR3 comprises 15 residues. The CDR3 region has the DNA TGTGCCACCAGTCTCAGCGGAGCTAATACAGATACGCAGTATTTT. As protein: CATSLSGANTDTQYF.

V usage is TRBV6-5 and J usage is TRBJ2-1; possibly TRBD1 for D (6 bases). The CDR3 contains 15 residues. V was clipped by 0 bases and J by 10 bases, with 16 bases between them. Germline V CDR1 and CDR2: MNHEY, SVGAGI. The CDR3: CASSYSRDINYEQFF. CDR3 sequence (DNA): TGTGCCAGCAGTTACTCCAGGGACATCAACTACGAGCAGTTCTTC.

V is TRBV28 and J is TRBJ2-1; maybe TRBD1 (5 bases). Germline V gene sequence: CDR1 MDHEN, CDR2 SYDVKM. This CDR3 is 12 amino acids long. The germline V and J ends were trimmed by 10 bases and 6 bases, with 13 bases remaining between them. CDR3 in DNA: TGTGCCACCTCGGATCAGGGCAATGAGCAGTTCTTC. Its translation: CATSDQGNEQFF.

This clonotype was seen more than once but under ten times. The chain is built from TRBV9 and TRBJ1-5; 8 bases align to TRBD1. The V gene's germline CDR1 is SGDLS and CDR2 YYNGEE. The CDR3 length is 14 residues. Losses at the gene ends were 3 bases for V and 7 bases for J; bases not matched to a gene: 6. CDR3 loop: CASSATGGRQPQHF. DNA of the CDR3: TGTGCCAGCAGCGCTACAGGGGGAAGGCAGCCCCAGCATTTT.